Sequencing of this T cell receptor beta chain was carried out in a study of patients and donors after allogeneic stem cell transplantation. A single record per CDR3 protein comes from TCRdb applying MiXCR to the RT-PCR reads. The profile shows about 210,000 distinct CDR3 sequences, 38% of them singletons. This CDR3 region has 15 residues. CDR1 is MNHNS, CDR2 SASEGT, per germline. Trimming cost V 2 bases and J 0 bases, with 10 bases left between them. The TCR sequence derives from a human donor who was either an allogeneic HSCT recipient or a stem cell or donor lymphocyte infusion donor (not recorded which). It is not recorded whose cells these are; they may come from a transplant donor. Material: blood, either unsorted or a sorted T cell fraction (not recorded which). The V and J genes are TRBV6-1 and TRBJ1-1; TRBD1 is a possible D gene (5 bases). CDR3 region: CASSELQALNTEAFF. The CDR3, as DNA: TGTGCCAGCAGTGAATTACAGGCGTTGAACACTGAAGCTTTCTTT.